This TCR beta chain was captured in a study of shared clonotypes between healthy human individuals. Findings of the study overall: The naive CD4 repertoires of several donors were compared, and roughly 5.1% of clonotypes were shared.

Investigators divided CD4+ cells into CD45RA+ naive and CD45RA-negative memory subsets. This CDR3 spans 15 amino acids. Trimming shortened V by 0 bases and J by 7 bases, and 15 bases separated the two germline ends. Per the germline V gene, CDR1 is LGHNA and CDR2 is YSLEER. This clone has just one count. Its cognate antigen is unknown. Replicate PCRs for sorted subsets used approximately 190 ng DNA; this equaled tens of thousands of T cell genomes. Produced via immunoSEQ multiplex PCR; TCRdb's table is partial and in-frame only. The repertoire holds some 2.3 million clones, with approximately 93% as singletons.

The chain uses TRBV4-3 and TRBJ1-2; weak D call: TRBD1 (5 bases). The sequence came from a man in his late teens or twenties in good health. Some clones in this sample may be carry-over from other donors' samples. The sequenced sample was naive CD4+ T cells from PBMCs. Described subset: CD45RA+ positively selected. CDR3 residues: CASSQDLSGVGGYTF. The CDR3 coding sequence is TGCGCCAGCAGCCAAGATTTGTCGGGGGTGGGTGGCTACACCTTC.